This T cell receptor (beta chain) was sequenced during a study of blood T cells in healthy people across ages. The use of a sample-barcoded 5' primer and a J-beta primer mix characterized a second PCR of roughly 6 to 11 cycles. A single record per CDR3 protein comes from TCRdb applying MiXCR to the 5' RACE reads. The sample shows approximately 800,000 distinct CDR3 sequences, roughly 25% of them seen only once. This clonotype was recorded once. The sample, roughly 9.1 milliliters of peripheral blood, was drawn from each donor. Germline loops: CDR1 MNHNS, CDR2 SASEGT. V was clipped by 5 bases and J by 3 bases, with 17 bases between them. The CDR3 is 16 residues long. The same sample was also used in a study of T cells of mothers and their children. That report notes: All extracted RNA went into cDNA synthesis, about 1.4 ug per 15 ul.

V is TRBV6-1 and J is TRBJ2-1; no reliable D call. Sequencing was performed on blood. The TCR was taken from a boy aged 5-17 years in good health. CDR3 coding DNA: TGTGCCAGCAGTCGCGCCTCCGGACCGAGCTACAATGAGCAGTTCTTC. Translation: CASSRASGPSYNEQFF.